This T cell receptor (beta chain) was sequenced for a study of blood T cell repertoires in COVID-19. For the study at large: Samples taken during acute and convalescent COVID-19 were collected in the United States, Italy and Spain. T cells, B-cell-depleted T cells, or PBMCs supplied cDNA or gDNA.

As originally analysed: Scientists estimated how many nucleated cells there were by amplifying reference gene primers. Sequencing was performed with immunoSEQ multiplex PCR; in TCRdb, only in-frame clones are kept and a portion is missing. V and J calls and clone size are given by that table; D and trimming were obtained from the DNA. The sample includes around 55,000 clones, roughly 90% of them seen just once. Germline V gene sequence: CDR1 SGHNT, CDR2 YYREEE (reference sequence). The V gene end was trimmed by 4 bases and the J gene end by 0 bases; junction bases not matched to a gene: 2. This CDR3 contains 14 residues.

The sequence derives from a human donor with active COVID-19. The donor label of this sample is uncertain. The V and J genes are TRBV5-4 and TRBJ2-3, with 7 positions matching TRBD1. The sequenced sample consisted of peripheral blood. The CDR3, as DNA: TGTGCCAGCAGCCCGACAGGGAGCACAGATACGCAGTATTTT. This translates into CASSPTGSTDTQYF.